The 30 T cell receptor beta chains presented below share a single source sample, sequenced in a study of tumor and adjacent non-tumor tissue in lung cancer. The library came from three nested PCR rounds adapted from ARM-PCR protocols. One entry per CDR3 protein, called by TCRdb with MiXCR from the multiplex PCR reads. Counted here are about 110,000 distinct CDR3 sequences, approximately 82% occurring once; the ten biggest clones make up roughly 35%. RNA was extracted from bulk tissue without any cell sorting. Sequenced input: lung tumor tissue. The receptors come from a woman aged 55 to 70 with non-small cell lung cancer.

About this clonotype itself: Likely a read error: the CDR3 ends without its conserved phenylalanine or tryptophan. The chain recombines TRBV20-1 with TRBJ2-7; weak D call: TRBD1 (6 bases). The CDR3 covers 13 residues. V was shortened by 4 bases and J by 3 bases, with 13 bases between the two germline ends. The germline gives CDR1 DFQATT, CDR2 SNEGSKA (reference sequence). CDR3 sequence: CSATGERYYEQYI. The CDR3 region has the DNA TGCAGTGCTACAGGGGAGAGATACTACGAGCAGTACATC.

Comments on this clonotype: The conserved phenylalanine or tryptophan normally closing the CDR3 is absent here, so this likely arose from a read error. The rearrangement joins TRBV20-1 to TRBJ1-4, with D possibly TRBD1 on 6 matching bases. Trimming left V 3 bases short and J 2 bases short, with 25 bases between. Germline V gene data show CDR1 as DFQATT and CDR2 as SNEGSKA (reference sequence). The CDR3 is 19 amino acids. The CDR3 bases are TGCAGTGCTAGTTTTGGGGAGCCCGGGGGGGGCGCGACTAATGAAAAACTGTTTTCT. This sequence encodes CSASFGEPGGGATNEKLFS.

Worth noting for this clonotype: One junction end disagrees with the germline gene, perhaps due to a read error. The chain uses TRBV5-6 and TRBJ2-3; a possible D gene is TRBD2 (5 bases). CDR1 SGHDT and CDR2 YYEEEE come from the germline V gene. This CDR3 has 15 residues. DNA of the CDR3: TGTGGCAGCAGCTGGGGAGTTTCTAGCACAGATACGCAGTATTTT. Translated: CGSSWGVSSTDTQYF.

V is TRBV5-1 and J is TRBJ2-1; TRBD2 might be the D (6 bases). The CDR3 contains 16 residues. V lost 0 bases, J lost 10 bases, and 20 bases lay in between. The V gene's germline CDR1 is SGHRS and CDR2 YFSETQ. CDR3 region: CASSLEGAGSVEEQFF. CDR3 DNA sequence: TGCGCCAGCAGCTTGGAAGGTGCGGGAAGTGTAGAGGAGCAGTTCTTC.

V is TRBV11-3 and J is TRBJ2-1; D is possibly TRBD2 (6 bases). Germline V gene sequence: CDR1 SGHNT, CDR2 YENEEA. V was trimmed by 11 bases and J by 0 bases, leaving 17 bases between them. This CDR3 comprises 15 residues. The CDR3 coding sequence is TGTGCCGGTAGCTTAGACGGGGGCTCCTACAATGAGCAGTTCTTC. It yields the protein CAGSLDGGSYNEQFF.

To note about this clonotype: Germline and junction disagree at one end, which may indicate a read error. The chain has TRBV11-2 and TRBJ1-1, with D hard to call. The CDR3 totals 15 residues. The germline V gene encodes CDR1 SGHAT and CDR2 FQNNGV. CDR3 loop: CATSLDPSTYTETFF. The CDR3 DNA sequence: TGTGCCACCAGCTTAGATCCGTCAACGTACACCGAAACTTTCTTT.

CDR3 amino acids: CAGTSNPGLVSGELFF. In DNA, the CDR3 is TGTGCCGGCACCTCCAACCCGGGACTAGTCTCCGGGGAGCTGTTTTTT. V and J are TRBV11-2 and TRBJ2-2, with 8 nucleotides matching TRBD2. V lost 11 bases to trimming and J lost 6 bases; unmatched junction nucleotides: 17. The CDR3 contains 16 residues. Germline assignment: CDR1 SGHAT and CDR2 FQNNGV.

Details on this clonotype: One base away lies a much larger clone, so this may be a sequencing read error. The CDR3 does not close with the conserved phenylalanine or tryptophan, likely indicating a read error. This chain uses TRBV7-8 with TRBJ2-7; 9 nucleotides match TRBD2. The V and J ends lost 8 bases and 6 bases, in that order; junction bases with no gene match: 8. The CDR3 is made up of 13 amino acids. Per the germline V gene, CDR1 is SGHVS and CDR2 is FQNEAQ. Written as DNA, the CDR3 is TGTGCCAGCGGGGGCGGGAGGGCTGCCGAGCAGTACCTC. The encoded protein is CASGGGRAAEQYL.

To note about this clonotype: Given a much more abundant clone one base away, this may be a read error. The V gene is TRBV5-5, the J gene TRBJ1-3; D ambiguous. Germline-derived CDR1 and CDR2 are SGHKS and YYEKEE (reference sequence). This CDR3 spans 14 amino acids. The V and J ends lost 5 bases and 4 bases respectively, with 13 bases between them. The CDR3 DNA follows: TGTGCCAGCAGAAACGGTCCGGGAGGAAACACCATATATTTT. This codes for CASRNGPGGNTIYF.

As for this clonotype: Its ends do not fully match the called genes, so a read error is possible. The chain couples TRBV6-5 to TRBJ1-5; D is ambiguous. The CDR3 is made up of 14 amino acids. From germline, CDR1 is MNHEY and CDR2 SVGAGI. CDR3 residues: CASRIGMGNQLQHF. The CDR3 DNA is TGTGCCAGCAGAATAGGGATGGGCAATCAGCTCCAGCATTTT.

Ten or more counts support this clonotype. The genes are TRBV4-3 and TRBJ2-3; TRBD2 matches 9 bases. The CDR3 runs 16 residues. The ends lost 4 bases at V and 2 bases at J; junction bases unmatched: 7. Germline V CDR1 and CDR2: LGHNA, YSLEER. CDR3 loop: CASSLAAGGFTDTQYF. The CDR3, as DNA: TGCGCCAGCAGCCTAGCAGCGGGAGGTTTCACAGATACGCAGTATTTT.

Of note for this clonotype: This sequence may be a read error, since a much larger clone differs from it by one base. The chain combines TRBV10-1 with TRBJ2-1; D is perhaps TRBD2 (6 bases). The CDR3 totals 14 residues. CDR1 is WNHNN, CDR2 SYGVQD, per germline (reference sequence). The V gene lost 4 bases and the J gene lost 6 bases, with 13 bases spanning the gap. The CDR3 reads CASSATGAVNEQFF. CDR3 DNA sequence: TGCGCCAGCAGTGCAACGGGAGCGGTCAATGAGCAGTTCTTC.

At least ten counts were recorded for this clonotype. The rearrangement uses TRBV6-2 or TRBV6-3 and TRBJ2-1; D tentatively fits TRBD1 or TRBD2 (6 bases each). CDR3 size: 14 residues. V was trimmed by 6 bases and J by 7 bases, leaving 16 bases between them. Germline-derived CDR1 and CDR2 are MNHEY and SVGEGT. Written as DNA, the CDR3 is TGTGCCAGCAGGAAGGGGGGTCTCCAAAATGAGCAGTTCTTC. It codes for CASRKGGLQNEQFF.

In the case of this clonotype: A much larger clone is a single base away; this may be a read error. The V gene is TRBV20-1, the J gene TRBJ2-2; D may be TRBD2 (6 bases). CDR3 length: 16 residues. Germline V gene sequence: CDR1 DFQATT, CDR2 SNEGSKA (reference sequence). CDR3 amino acids: CSASLSEPRLGGELSF. CDR3 coding DNA: TGCAGTGCTAGCCTTTCCGAGCCCCGGTTGGGCGGGGAGCTGTCTTTT.

Sample share makes this clonotype medium-sized (0.01 to 0.1%). The J gene is TRBJ2-5, the V gene TRBV11-3; TRBD2 matches 12 bases. Trimming at V came to 4 bases and at J to 5 bases, leaving 8 bases not matched to a gene. The CDR3 is 16 amino acids. Germline V gene lookup returns CDR1 SGHNT and CDR2 YENEEA. The CDR3 protein is CASSSRWTSGVETQYF. The CDR3 nucleotides read TGTGCCAGCAGCTCTCGTTGGACTAGCGGGGTGGAGACCCAGTACTTC.

This clonotype occurred a few times. The chain uses TRBV28 and TRBJ2-1, with TRBD1 matching 11 bases. The CDR3 length is 16 residues. The junction had 10 bases not matched to a gene; V was cut back by 7 bases and J by 5 bases. Germline CDR1 MDHEN, CDR2 SYDVKM. The DNA for the CDR3 is TGTGCCAGCAAGGAGGCCGGGACAGGGGGACACAATGAGCAGTTCTTC. As protein: CASKEAGTGGHNEQFF.

For this clonotype: Germline and junction disagree at one end, which may indicate a read error. The CDR3 coding sequence is TGCGCCAGCGGCCAAGGGACTAGCGGGATTTACAATGAGCGGTTCTTC. Translation: CASGQGTSGIYNERFF. This sequence joins TRBV4-3 and TRBJ2-1; 13 nucleotides line up with TRBD2. The CDR3 runs 16 residues. Germline V CDR1 and CDR2: LGHNA, YSLEER.

The V and J genes are TRBV29-1 and TRBJ2-4; maybe TRBD1 (5 bases). The germline gives CDR1 SQVTM, CDR2 ANQGSEA. The V gene lost 8 bases and the J gene lost 9 bases, with 17 bases spanning the gap. The CDR3 is 12 amino acids. The CDR3 here is CSFTMGLSIQYF. For the CDR3, the DNA is TGCAGCTTTACCATGGGGCTTAGCATTCAGTACTTC.

Concerning this clonotype itself: A much larger clone is a single base away; this may be a read error. This sequence joins TRBV4-3 and TRBJ2-6; TRBD1 matches 10 bases. V was clipped by 3 bases and J by 3 bases; unmatched bases: 2. The V gene's germline CDR1 is LGHNA and CDR2 YSLEER. CDR3 length: 16 amino acids. The CDR3 DNA sequence: TGCGCCAGCAGCCAGACAGGGGGCAGTGGGGCCAACGTCCTGACTTTC. Translating gives CASSQTGGSGANVLTF.

The table lists this clonotype with many counts. This rearrangement joins TRBV5-1 to TRBJ2-7, with D unclear. Deletions cut 0 bases from V and 3 bases from J, with 16 bases between. This CDR3 is 16 amino acids long. Per germline, CDR1 SGHRS and CDR2 YFSETQ. This CDR3 is CASSLAEVVGNYEQYF. Written as DNA, the CDR3 is TGCGCCAGCAGCTTGGCCGAGGTCGTAGGGAACTACGAGCAGTACTTC. Full variable domain (outside the CDR3, taken from reference TRBV5-1 and TRBJ2-7): KAGVTQTPRYLIKTRGQQVTLSCSPISGHRSVSWYQQTPGQGLQFLFEYFSETQRNKGNFPGRFSGRQFSNSRSEMNVSTLELGDSALYLCASSLAEVVGNYEQYFGPGTRLTVT.

This chain connects TRBV12-3 or TRBV12-4 to TRBJ1-2, with 9 bases aligning to TRBD1. The trim removed 4 bases at V and 7 bases at J, leaving 7 bases unmatched. CDR3 length equals 14 residues. The DNA of the CDR3 is TGTGCCAGCAGTTCACAGGGGGCTAAGACTGGCTACACCTTC. Its translation: CASSSQGAKTGYTF.

With regard to this clonotype: Relative to the germline gene, one junction end is altered; a read error may explain this. This sequence joins TRBV5-1 and TRBJ1-2; D unresolved. Per the germline V gene, CDR1 is SGHRS and CDR2 is YFSETQ. This CDR3 spans 12 amino acids. CDR3 coding DNA: TGCGCCAGCAGCTTGAGCGGCTATGACTACACCTTC. Translating it yields CASSLSGYDYTF.

Remarks on this clonotype: Since the CDR3 does not end with the conserved phenylalanine or tryptophan, this likely comes from a read error. The genes are TRBV6-4 and TRBJ2-2; a possible D gene is TRBD2 (5 bases). The CDR3 covers 15 residues. Germline loops: CDR1 MRHNA, CDR2 SNTAGT. The CDR3 region has the DNA TGTGCCAGCAGTCCCCAGCTAGAGAACACCGGGGAACTGTTTTTA. This encodes CASSPQLENTGELFL.

A remark on this clonotype: One end of the junction varies from germline; a read error may be responsible. V usage is TRBV11-2 and J usage is TRBJ2-7; D is perhaps TRBD2 (5 bases). Germline CDR1 and CDR2: SGHAT and FQNNGV. The CDR3 has 14 residues. The CDR3 nucleotides are TGTGCCAGCAATTTGGACCGCGGAGGATACGAGGAGTACTTC. Protein sequence: CASNLDRGGYEEYF.

About this clonotype: The junction differs from germline at one of its ends, possibly a read error. CDR3 protein: CTRSPGVGLPEAFF. CDR3 sequence (DNA): TGTACCAGGAGCCCGGGAGTGGGATTACCTGAAGCTTTCTTT. The chain couples TRBV11-2 to TRBJ1-1, with D uncertain. The CDR3 length is 14 residues. The V gene's germline CDR1 is SGHAT and CDR2 FQNNGV.

The genes are TRBV4-3 and TRBJ1-3, with D uncertain. The CDR3 is made up of 16 amino acids. Trimming removed 4 bases from V and 15 bases from J, with 28 bases in between. Germline lookup yields CDR1 LGHNA and CDR2 YSLEER. This CDR3 reads CASSPHGQLSGNTEYF. DNA of the CDR3: TGCGCCAGCAGCCCCCACGGGCAGCTCTCTGGAAACACCGAATATTTT.

This chain's CDR3 is CASSPGTVDEKLFF. In DNA form, the CDR3 reads TGTGCCTCATCACCCGGGACAGTCGATGAAAAACTGTTTTTT. The gene calls are TRBV6-6 and TRBJ1-4, with 7 bases fitting TRBD1. V gave up 11 bases and J gave up 6 bases; unmatched junction bases: 12. Germline CDR1 is MNHNY and CDR2 is SVGAGI (reference sequence). CDR3 length equals 14 residues.

The rearrangement joins TRBV20-1 to TRBJ2-2; D remains ambiguous. V lost 7 bases and J 6 bases, leaving 15 bases between the germline ends. Germline V lookup: CDR1 DFQATT, CDR2 SNEGSKA (reference sequence). The CDR3 is 13 amino acids. CDR3 nucleotide sequence: TGCAGTGTTAGGTATAGTCAGGCCGGGGAGCTGTTTTTT. Translating it yields CSVRYSQAGELFF.

As regards this clonotype: A much larger clone differs from this one at a single base, so this may be a read error. The gene calls are TRBV5-5 and TRBJ2-7; D gene ambiguous. CDR1 and CDR2 from the germline V gene are SGHKS and YYEKEE (reference sequence). This CDR3 spans 11 amino acids. V gave up 9 bases and J gave up 3 bases, with 10 bases separating them. The CDR3 coding sequence is TGTGCCATCCGTCAGAACTACGAGCAGTACTTC. Amino acids: CAIRQNYEQYF.

With regard to this clonotype: Likely a read error: the CDR3 ends without its conserved phenylalanine or tryptophan. The chain has TRBV11-2 and TRBJ2-3; maybe TRBD1 (5 bases). The germline gives CDR1 SGHAT, CDR2 FQNNGV. Trimming shortened V by 2 bases and J by 0 bases, and 12 bases separated the two germline ends. The CDR3 sequence is 16 residues long. CDR3 amino acids: CASSLRSQASTDTQYL. CDR3 DNA sequence: TGTGCCAGCAGCTTACGATCACAGGCTAGCACAGATACGCAGTATTTA.